These 12 T cell receptor beta chains share one sample of origin, sequenced in a study of cytomegalovirus exposure and HLA in healthy donors. The study ran its PCR with 60 Vbeta and 13 Jbeta primers. Sequencing was performed with immunoSEQ multiplex PCR; in TCRdb, only in-frame clones are kept and a portion is missing. The sample lists 200,000 or so clones; 85% to 90% were seen once. Sequenced sample: PBMCs. These receptors originate from a man aged 30 to 45 in good health and CMV-seronegative.

This chain connects TRBV29-1 to TRBJ2-3; perhaps TRBD2 as D (5 bases). Germline V gene data show CDR1 as SQVTM and CDR2 as ANQGSEA. This CDR3 has 14 amino acids. Trimming pared 4 bases from V and 2 bases from J, leaving 13 bases between. The CDR3 here is CSVGSRGLTDTQYF. For the CDR3, the DNA is TGCAGCGTTGGTAGCCGAGGGCTCACAGATACGCAGTATTTT.

The chain carries TRBV10-3 and TRBJ1-5; TRBD1 is a possible D gene (6 bases). This CDR3 comprises 16 residues. Germline V CDR1 and CDR2: ENHRY, SYGVKD. The germline V and J ends were trimmed by 0 bases and 2 bases, with 11 bases remaining between them. This chain's CDR3 is CAISESQPGGNQPQHF. The CDR3 nucleotides are TGTGCCATCAGTGAGTCTCAACCAGGGGGCAATCAGCCCCAGCATTTT.

The rearrangement links TRBV5-4 to TRBJ2-7; 8 bases match TRBD1. This CDR3 has 15 residues. Germline CDR1 SGHNT, CDR2 YYREEE (reference sequence). V trimming: 4 bases; J trimming: 5 bases; junction bases outside the gene matches: 11. The CDR3 here is CASSPPHRGYDEQYF. The CDR3 DNA is TGTGCCAGCAGCCCCCCCCACAGGGGGTACGACGAGCAGTACTTC.

A few counts support this clone. This chain joins TRBV30 and TRBJ1-2; no clear D gene. The CDR3 is made up of 14 amino acids. Germline values: CDR1 GTSNPN, CDR2 SVGIG (reference sequence). Trimming left V 2 bases short and J 6 bases short, with 16 bases between. CDR3 loop: CAWSLTQRTDGYTF. For the CDR3, the DNA is TGTGCCTGGAGTCTCACCCAGAGGACTGATGGCTACACCTTC.

This chain connects TRBV18 to TRBJ1-5; 9 nucleotides agree with TRBD1. CDR3 length: 18 residues. The germline V gene encodes CDR1 KGHSH and CDR2 LQKENI. The V and J ends lost 0 bases and 4 bases, in that order; junction bases with no gene match: 10. CDR3 loop: CASSPPGTGRVLNQPQHF. The CDR3 DNA reads TGTGCCAGCTCACCACCGGGGACAGGGCGAGTTCTTAATCAGCCCCAGCATTTT.

V usage is TRBV5-1 and J usage is TRBJ1-2; weak D call: TRBD1 (6 bases). Trimming stripped 4 bases from V and 4 bases from J, with 14 bases between. Looked up from germline, CDR1 is SGHRS and CDR2 is YFSETQ. The CDR3 contains 14 residues. CDR3 coding DNA: TGCGCCAGCAGCGGAAGGGGGGGAGCCTATGGCTACACCTTC. Protein sequence: CASSGRGGAYGYTF.

The V gene is TRBV6-4, the J gene TRBJ1-2, with TRBD1 matching 7 bases. With 11 bases clipped from V and 4 bases from J, the junction kept 4 bases outside the gene matches. Germline CDR1 reads MRHNA; CDR2 reads SNTAGT. The CDR3 is 11 amino acids. CDR3 protein: CAQQGSYGYTF. The CDR3 DNA sequence: TGTGCCCAACAGGGGAGCTATGGCTACACCTTC.

V gene TRBV28 combines with J gene TRBJ1-2; 7 bases are shared with TRBD1. CDR3 size: 13 residues. Losses at the gene ends were 5 bases for V and 13 bases for J; bases not matched to a gene: 13. CDR1 and CDR2 from the germline V gene are MDHEN and SYDVKM. The CDR3 protein is CASSPTGVEISTF. In DNA, the CDR3 is TGTGCCAGCAGTCCAACAGGGGTGGAGATTTCCACCTTC.

Comment on this clone: At one end the junction does not follow the germline gene, possibly because of a read error. Other DNA sequences in this sample translate to the same CDR3. V and J are TRBV19 and TRBJ2-7; 7 positions match TRBD1. This CDR3 is 11 amino acids long. Germline V gives CDR1 LNHDA, CDR2 SQIVND (reference sequence). CDR3 sequence (DNA): TGCGCCAGTAAGGGGGCCTGGGAGCAGTACTTC. It is translated as CASKGAWEQYF.

This chain links TRBV4-1 with TRBJ2-3; a weak D match, TRBD1 (5 bases). In germline, CDR1 is MGHRA, CDR2 YSYEKL. With 4 bases removed from V and 0 bases from J, the gap between germline ends came to 11 bases. CDR3 length equals 15 residues. CDR3 DNA: TGCGCCAGCAGCCCCCGACAGCAAAGCACAGATACGCAGTATTTT. It is translated as CASSPRQQSTDTQYF.

V is TRBV6-5 and J is TRBJ2-7; 7 bases match TRBD2. Germline lookup yields CDR1 MNHEY and CDR2 SVGAGI. The CDR3 contains 16 residues. Losses at the gene ends were 2 bases for V and 3 bases for J; bases not matched to a gene: 10. DNA for the CDR3: TGTGCCAGCAGTTACGGGTTCGCGGGAGAAGGCTACGAGCAGTACTTC. Its translation: CASSYGFAGEGYEQYF.

The chain combines TRBV5-8 with TRBJ1-5; D gene ambiguous. This CDR3 spans 15 amino acids. The V gene lost 4 bases and the J gene lost 1 base, with 12 bases spanning the gap. CDR1 and CDR2 (germline): SGHTS, YDEGEE. The CDR3: CASSMTTASNQPQHF. Written as DNA, the CDR3 is TGTGCCAGCAGCATGACAACGGCGAGCAATCAGCCCCAGCATTTT.